This T cell receptor beta chain is drawn from a study of blood T cells in healthy people across ages. Germline assignment: CDR1 DFQATT and CDR2 SNEGSKA (reference sequence). CDR3 length: 15 residues. The ends lost 3 bases at V and 4 bases at J; junction bases unmatched: 11. General study results and limits: Samples with more naive T cells showed higher observed beta diversity.

For the second PCR, which ran for about 7 to 11 cycles, a sample-barcoded 5' primer and a J-beta primer mix were used. TCRdb passed the 5' RACE reads through MiXCR, listing each CDR3 protein once. The sample holds 800,000 to 950,000 distinct CDR3 sequences, 29% seen once. This clonotype was seen repeatedly, ten times or more. Its antigen remains unidentified. The same sample was also used in a study of T cells of mothers and their children.

Source material: blood. V usage is TRBV20-1 and J usage is TRBJ1-1; 7 bases are a match to TRBD1. The sequence derives from a woman between 35 and 50 years old in good health. The CDR3 sequence: CSASRPLTGSTEAFF. For the CDR3, the DNA is TGCAGTGCTAGTCGCCCCTTGACAGGGAGCACTGAAGCTTTCTTT.